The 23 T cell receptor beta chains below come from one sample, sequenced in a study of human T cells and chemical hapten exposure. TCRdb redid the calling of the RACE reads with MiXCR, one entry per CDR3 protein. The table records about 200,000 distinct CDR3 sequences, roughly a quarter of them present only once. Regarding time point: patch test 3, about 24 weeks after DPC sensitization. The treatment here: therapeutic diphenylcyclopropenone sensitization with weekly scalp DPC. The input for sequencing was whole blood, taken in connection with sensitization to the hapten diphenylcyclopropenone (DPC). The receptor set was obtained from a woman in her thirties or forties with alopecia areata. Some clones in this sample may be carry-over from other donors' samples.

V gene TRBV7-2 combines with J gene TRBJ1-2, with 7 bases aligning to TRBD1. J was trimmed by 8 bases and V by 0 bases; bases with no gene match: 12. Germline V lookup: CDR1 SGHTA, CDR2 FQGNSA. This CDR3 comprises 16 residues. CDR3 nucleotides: TGTGCCAGCAGCTTAGCGGGAGGGAGGGGGCAGCGAGGCTACACCTTC. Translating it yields CASSLAGGRGQRGYTF.

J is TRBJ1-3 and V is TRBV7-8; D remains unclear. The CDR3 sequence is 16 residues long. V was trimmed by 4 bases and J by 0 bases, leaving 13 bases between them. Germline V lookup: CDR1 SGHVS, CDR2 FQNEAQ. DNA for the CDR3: TGTGCCAGCAGCTCACGATCTTGGACCTCTGGAAACACCATATATTTT. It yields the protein CASSSRSWTSGNTIYF.

CDR3 nucleotide sequence: TGTGCCAGCAGTTACTCGGCTAGCGGGGGATTAGATACGCAGTATTTT. This translates into CASSYSASGGLDTQYF. This chain links TRBV6-2 or TRBV6-3 with TRBJ2-3; TRBD2 matches at 10 bases. Germline V gene data show CDR1 as MNHEY and CDR2 as SVGEGT. CDR3 length: 16 amino acids. V lost 0 bases to trimming and J lost 5 bases; unmatched junction nucleotides: 5.

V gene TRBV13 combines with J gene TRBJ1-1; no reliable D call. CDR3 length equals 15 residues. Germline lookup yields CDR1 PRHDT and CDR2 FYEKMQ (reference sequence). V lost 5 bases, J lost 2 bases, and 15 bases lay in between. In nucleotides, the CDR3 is TGTGCCAGCAGCGGTTCCCCTCGGTCCAACACTGAAGCTTTCTTT. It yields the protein CASSGSPRSNTEAFF. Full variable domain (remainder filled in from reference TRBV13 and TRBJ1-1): AAGVIQSPRHLIKEKRETATLKCYPIPRHDTVYWYQQGPGQDPQFLISFYEKMQSDKGSIPDRFSAQQFSDYHSELNMSSLELGDSALYFCASSGSPRSNTEAFFGQGTRLTVV.

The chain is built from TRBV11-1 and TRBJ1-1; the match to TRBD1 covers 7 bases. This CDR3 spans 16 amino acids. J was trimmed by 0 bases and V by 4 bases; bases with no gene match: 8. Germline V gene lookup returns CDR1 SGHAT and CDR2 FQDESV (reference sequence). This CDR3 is CASSSTITGVNTEAFF. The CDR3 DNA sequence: TGTGCCAGCAGCTCCACTATTACAGGGGTGAACACTGAAGCTTTCTTT.

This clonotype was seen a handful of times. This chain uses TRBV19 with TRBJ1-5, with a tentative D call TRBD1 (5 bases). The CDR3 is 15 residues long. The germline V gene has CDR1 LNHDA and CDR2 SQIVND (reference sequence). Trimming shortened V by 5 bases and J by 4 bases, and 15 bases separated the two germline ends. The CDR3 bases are TGTGCCAGTAGTCCCTCGAAGGGGTGGAATCAGCCCCAGCATTTT. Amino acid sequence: CASSPSKGWNQPQHF. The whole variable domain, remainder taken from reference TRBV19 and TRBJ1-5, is DGGITQSPKYLFRKEGQNVTLSCEQNLNHDAMYWYRQDPGQGLRLIYYSQIVNDFQKGDIAEGYSVSREKKESFPLTVTSAQKNPTAFYLCASSPSKGWNQPQHFGDGTRLSIL.

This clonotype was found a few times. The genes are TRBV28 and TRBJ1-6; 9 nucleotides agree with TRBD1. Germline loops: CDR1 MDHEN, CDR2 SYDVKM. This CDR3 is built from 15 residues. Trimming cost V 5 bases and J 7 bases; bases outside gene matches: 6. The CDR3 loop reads CASSKQGARNSPLHF. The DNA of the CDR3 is TGTGCCAGCAGTAAACAGGGGGCAAGGAATTCACCCCTCCACTTT.

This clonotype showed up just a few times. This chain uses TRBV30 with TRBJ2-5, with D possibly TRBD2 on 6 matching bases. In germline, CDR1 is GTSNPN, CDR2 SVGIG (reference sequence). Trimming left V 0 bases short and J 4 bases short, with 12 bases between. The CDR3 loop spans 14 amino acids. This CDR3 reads CAWSVGGMGETQYF. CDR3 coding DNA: TGTGCCTGGAGTGTAGGAGGGATGGGAGAGACCCAGTACTTC.

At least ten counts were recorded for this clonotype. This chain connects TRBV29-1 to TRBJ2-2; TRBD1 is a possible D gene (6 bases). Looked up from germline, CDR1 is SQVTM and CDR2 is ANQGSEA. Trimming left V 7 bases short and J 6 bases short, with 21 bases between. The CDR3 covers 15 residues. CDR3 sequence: CSALRVQGTPGELFF. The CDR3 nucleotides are TGCAGCGCTTTGAGAGTTCAGGGGACCCCCGGGGAGCTGTTTTTT.

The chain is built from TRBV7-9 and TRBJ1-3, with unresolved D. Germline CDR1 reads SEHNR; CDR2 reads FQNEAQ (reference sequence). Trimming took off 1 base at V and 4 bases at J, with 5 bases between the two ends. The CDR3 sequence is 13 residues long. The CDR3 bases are TGTGCCAGCAGCTTAGAGAGGGGAAACACCATATATTTT. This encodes CASSLERGNTIYF.

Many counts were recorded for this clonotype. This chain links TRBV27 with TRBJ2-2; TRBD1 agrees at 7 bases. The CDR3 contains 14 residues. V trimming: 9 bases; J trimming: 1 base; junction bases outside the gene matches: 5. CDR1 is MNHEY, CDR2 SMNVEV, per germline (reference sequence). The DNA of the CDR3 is TGTGCCAGTCAGACAGGGCAGAACACCGGGGAGCTGTTTTTT. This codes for CASQTGQNTGELFF.

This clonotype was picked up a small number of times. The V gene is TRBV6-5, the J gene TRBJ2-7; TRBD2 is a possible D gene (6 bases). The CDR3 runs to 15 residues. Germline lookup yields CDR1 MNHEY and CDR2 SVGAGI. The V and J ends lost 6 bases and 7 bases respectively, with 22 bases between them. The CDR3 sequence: CASRAGGSRVWEQYF. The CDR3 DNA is TGTGCCAGCAGGGCCGGGGGATCAAGAGTCTGGGAGCAGTACTTC.

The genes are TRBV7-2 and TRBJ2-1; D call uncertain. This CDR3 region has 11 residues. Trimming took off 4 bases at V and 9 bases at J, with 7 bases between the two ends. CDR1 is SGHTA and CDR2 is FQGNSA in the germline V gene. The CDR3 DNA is TGTGCCAGCAGCTCGCTGGGTGAGCAGTTCTTC. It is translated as CASSSLGEQFF.

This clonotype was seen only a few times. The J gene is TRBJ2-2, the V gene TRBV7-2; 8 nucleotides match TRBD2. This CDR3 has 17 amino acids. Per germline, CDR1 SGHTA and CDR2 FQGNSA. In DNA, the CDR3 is TGTGTCGGGCGGGATAGCGGGATGGAATGGAACACCGGGGAGCTGTTTTTT. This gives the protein CVGRDSGMEWNTGELFF. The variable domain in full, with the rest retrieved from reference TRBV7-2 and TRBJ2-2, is GAGVSQSPSNKVTEKGKDVELRCDPISGHTALYWYRQSLGQGLEFLIYFQGNSAPDKSGLPSDRFSAERTGGSVSTLTIQRTQQEDSAVYLCVGRDSGMEWNTGELFFGEGSRLTVL.

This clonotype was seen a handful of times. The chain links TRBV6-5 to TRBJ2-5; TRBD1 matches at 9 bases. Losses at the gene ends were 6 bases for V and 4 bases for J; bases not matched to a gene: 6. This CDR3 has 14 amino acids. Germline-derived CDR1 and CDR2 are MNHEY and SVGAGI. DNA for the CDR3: TGTGCCAGCAGACTGGGACAGGGTGTAGAGACCCAGTACTTC. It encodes CASRLGQGVETQYF.

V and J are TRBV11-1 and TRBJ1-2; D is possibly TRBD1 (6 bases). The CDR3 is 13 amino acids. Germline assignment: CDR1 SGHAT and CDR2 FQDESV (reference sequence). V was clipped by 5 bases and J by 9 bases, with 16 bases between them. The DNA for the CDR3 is TGTGCCAGCAGCCCGCGAGGGGGTTCCAGCTACACCTTC. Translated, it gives CASSPRGGSSYTF.

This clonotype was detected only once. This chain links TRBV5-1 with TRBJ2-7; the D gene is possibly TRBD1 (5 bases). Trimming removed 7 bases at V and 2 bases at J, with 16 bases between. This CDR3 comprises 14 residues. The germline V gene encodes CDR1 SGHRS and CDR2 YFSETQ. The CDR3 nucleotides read TGCGCCAGCTACGAACTGGACAACACCTACGAGCAGTACTTC. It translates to CASYELDNTYEQYF.

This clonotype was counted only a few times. CDR3 bases: TGTGCCAGCAGCCAAGCCCTAGCCGGGCAGTACTTC. Translation gives CASSQALAGQYF. The chain joins TRBV3-1 to TRBJ2-7; possibly TRBD2 for D (5 bases). V was shortened by 1 base and J by 9 bases, with 10 bases between the two germline ends. The CDR3 length is 12 residues. The germline V gene has CDR1 LGHDT and CDR2 YNNKEL (reference sequence).

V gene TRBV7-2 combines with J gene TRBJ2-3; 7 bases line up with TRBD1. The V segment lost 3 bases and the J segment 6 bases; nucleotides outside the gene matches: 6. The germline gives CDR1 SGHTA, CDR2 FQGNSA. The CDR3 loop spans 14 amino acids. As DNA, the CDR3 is TGTGCCAGCAGCTTGGGTCGCAGGGGGGATACGCAGTATTTT. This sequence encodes CASSLGRRGDTQYF.

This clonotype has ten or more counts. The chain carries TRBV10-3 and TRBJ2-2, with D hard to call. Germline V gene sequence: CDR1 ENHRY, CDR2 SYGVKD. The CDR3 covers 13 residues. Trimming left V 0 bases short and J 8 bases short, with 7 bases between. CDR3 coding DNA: TGTGCCATCAGTGAGTCGACGGGTGGGGAGCTGTTTTTT. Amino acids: CAISESTGGELFF.

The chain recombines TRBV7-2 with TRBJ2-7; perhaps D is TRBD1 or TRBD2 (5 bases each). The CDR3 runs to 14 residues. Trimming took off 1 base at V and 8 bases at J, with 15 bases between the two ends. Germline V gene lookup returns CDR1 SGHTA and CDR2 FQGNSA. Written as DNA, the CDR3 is TGTGCCAGCAGCTTAGGAGGGGCCCTCTCGCAGCAGTACTTC. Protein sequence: CASSLGGALSQQYF.

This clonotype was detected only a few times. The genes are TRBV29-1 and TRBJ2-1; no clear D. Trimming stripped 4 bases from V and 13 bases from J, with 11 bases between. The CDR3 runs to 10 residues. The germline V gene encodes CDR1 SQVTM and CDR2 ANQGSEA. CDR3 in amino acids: CSVALEVQFF. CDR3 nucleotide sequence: TGCAGCGTTGCCTTAGAGGTCCAGTTCTTC.

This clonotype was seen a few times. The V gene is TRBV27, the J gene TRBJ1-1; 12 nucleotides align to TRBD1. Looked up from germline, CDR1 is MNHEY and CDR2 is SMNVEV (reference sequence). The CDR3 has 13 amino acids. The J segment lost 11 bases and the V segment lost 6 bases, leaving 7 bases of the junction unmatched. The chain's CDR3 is CASSWDRGLSAFF. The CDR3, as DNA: TGTGCCAGCAGCTGGGACAGGGGGCTGAGTGCTTTCTTT.